This T cell receptor beta chain is from a study of cytomegalovirus exposure and HLA in healthy donors. Points from the study as a whole: A list of 164 TCR beta chains associated with cytomegalovirus was given. A later analysis by the authors found several of the most significant clusters apparently linked to common viral pathogens. Most subjects' HLA-A and HLA-B alleles were reportedly predicted from TCR beta sequences. Cytomegalovirus status was reportedly diagnosed by the classifier with high sensitivity and specificity.

PCR amplification relied on 60 Vbeta primers (plus 13 Jbeta primers). Libraries were prepared by immunoSEQ multiplex PCR; TCRdb keeps only in-frame clonotypes and omits some of them. The data contain around 100,000 clones, around 72% of them singletons. This clone was observed a few times. The antigen remains unidentified. This CDR3 is 13 amino acids long. V was pared by 4 bases and J by 5 bases, with 4 bases of the junction left unmatched. Germline lookup yields CDR1 SEHNR and CDR2 FQNEAQ (reference sequence). The gene calls are TRBV7-9 and TRBJ2-7; 8 bases align to TRBD1. This receptor was identified in a male donor in good health and CMV-seropositive. The sequencing sample was made of PBMCs. The CDR3 region has the DNA TGTGCCAGCAGCTCCGGGACAGGCAACGAGCAGTACTTC. The encoded protein is CASSSGTGNEQYF.